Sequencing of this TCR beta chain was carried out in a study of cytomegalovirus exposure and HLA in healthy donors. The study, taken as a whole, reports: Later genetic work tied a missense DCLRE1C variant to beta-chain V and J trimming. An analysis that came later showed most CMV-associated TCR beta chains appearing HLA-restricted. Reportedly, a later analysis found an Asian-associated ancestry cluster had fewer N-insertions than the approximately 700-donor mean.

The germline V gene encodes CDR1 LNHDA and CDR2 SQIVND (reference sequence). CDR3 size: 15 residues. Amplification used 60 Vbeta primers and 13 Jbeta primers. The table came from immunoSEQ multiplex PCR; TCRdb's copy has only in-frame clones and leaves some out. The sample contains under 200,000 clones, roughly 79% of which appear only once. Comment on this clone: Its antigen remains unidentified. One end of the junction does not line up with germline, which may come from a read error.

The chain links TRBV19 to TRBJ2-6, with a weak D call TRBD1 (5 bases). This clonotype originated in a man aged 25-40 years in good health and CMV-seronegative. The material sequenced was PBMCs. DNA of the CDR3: TGTGCCAGTAGACAGGCTCTCTCTTGGGCCAACGTCCTGACTTTC. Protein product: CASRQALSWANVLTF.